Included here is one TCR beta chain sequence, with context. The antigen is undetermined. Nominally healthy donors were sampled, though unrecorded immune exposures were likely. This sample was taken from a study of cytomegalovirus exposure and HLA in healthy donors. Study-level points and caveats: Sequencing likely caused a cluster of highly shared sequence variants. TCR beta V segments were, for the most part, productive about 87% or about 30% of the time in an earlier analysis. In presence/absence analyses, roughly uniform sequencing depth across donors was assumed.

Primers for the PCR totalled 60 Vbeta and 13 Jbeta. Profiling relied on immunoSEQ multiplex PCR, and the TCRdb table lists in-frame clones only, not all of them. The sample has approximately 140,000 clones, 82% seen once; the top ten hold around 2.5%. V was clipped by 2 bases and J by 7 bases, with 4 bases between them. Germline V gene data show CDR1 as SEHNR and CDR2 as FQNEAQ (reference sequence). This CDR3 is built from 11 residues. The receptor comes from a male donor in good health and CMV-seronegative. Specimen: PBMCs. The chain couples TRBV7-9 to TRBJ2-3; the D is unclear. DNA of the CDR3: TGTGCCAGCAGCTTACTCCATACGCAGTATTTT. Protein sequence: CASSLLHTQYF. The whole variable domain, filled in from reference TRBV7-9 and TRBJ2-3, reads DTGVSQNPRHKITKRGQNVTFRCDPISEHNRLYWYRQTLGQGPEFLTYFQNEAQLEKSRLLSDRFSAERPKGSFSTLEIQRTEQGDSAMYLCASSLLHTQYFGPGTRLTVL.